The 11 T cell receptor beta chains given below trace back to one sample, sequenced in a study of blood T cells in healthy people across ages. With a J-beta primer mix and a sample-barcoded 5' primer, a second PCR ran roughly 6 to 12 cycles. TCRdb redid the calling of the 5' RACE reads with MiXCR, one entry per CDR3 protein. The sample consists of 1.8 million or so distinct CDR3 sequences, approximately 40% of them appearing once. Sequenced: blood. The receptors originated from a human donor in good health.

The gene calls are TRBV5-1 and TRBJ2-7; TRBD2 might be the D (6 bases). The germline V and J ends were trimmed by 4 bases and 10 bases, with 18 bases remaining between them. The CDR3 has 13 amino acids. The germline CDR1 and CDR2 sequences are SGHRS and YFSETQ. CDR3 coding DNA: TGCGCCAGCAGCCTAGGGACTTCTCCGGCCCAGTACTTC. As protein: CASSLGTSPAQYF. Filled out from reference TRBV5-1 and TRBJ2-7, the complete variable domain reads KAGVTQTPRYLIKTRGQQVTLSCSPISGHRSVSWYQQTPGQGLQFLFEYFSETQRNKGNFPGRFSGRQFSNSRSEMNVSTLELGDSALYLCASSLGTSPAQYFGPGTRLTVT.

The rearrangement links TRBV6-2 or TRBV6-3 to TRBJ2-5; D gene ambiguous. Trimming took off 2 bases at V and 1 base at J, with 8 bases between the two ends. Germline CDR1 reads MNHEY; CDR2 reads SVGEGT. This CDR3 region has 14 residues. CDR3 coding DNA: TGTGCCAGCAGTTACCCAGACGGCCAAGAGACCCAGTACTTC. It codes for CASSYPDGQETQYF.

Worth noting for this clonotype: Compared with germline, one end of the junction differs, possibly owing to a read error. This sequence joins TRBV27 and TRBJ2-6; possibly TRBD1 or TRBD2 for D (6 bases each). This CDR3 has 15 amino acids. CDR1 MNHEY and CDR2 SMNVEV come from the germline V gene (reference sequence). The CDR3 DNA sequence: TGTGCCAGCAGTTTAGGGGTCTCGGGGGCCAACGTCCGGACTTTC. Translating it yields CASSLGVSGANVRTF.

This clonotype was observed a few times. The V call is TRBV20-1, the J call TRBJ2-1; 13 positions match TRBD2. Germline CDR1 is DFQATT and CDR2 is SNEGSKA (reference sequence). The CDR3 spans 15 residues. The V and J ends lost 0 bases and 8 bases, in that order; junction bases with no gene match: 4. This CDR3 is CSARDPGLAGYEQFF. The CDR3 nucleotides read TGCAGTGCTAGAGACCCGGGACTAGCGGGGTATGAGCAGTTCTTC.

The CDR3 loop is CASSPHGGSGLGTDTQYF. The CDR3 coding sequence is TGCGCCAGCAGCCCACACGGGGGTAGCGGGCTTGGCACAGATACGCAGTATTTT. The chain links TRBV4-1 to TRBJ2-3; the match to TRBD2 covers 7 bases. The V gene end was trimmed by 4 bases and the J gene end by 1 base; junction bases not matched to a gene: 14. The germline gives CDR1 MGHRA, CDR2 YSYEKL. The CDR3 is 18 residues long.

CDR3 coding DNA: TGTGCCAGCAGCTTAGGAAACAGGGCCACTGAAGCTTTCTTT. It codes for CASSLGNRATEAFF. This chain links TRBV7-9 with TRBJ1-1; D may be TRBD1 (6 bases). The CDR3 has 14 amino acids. V gave up 1 base and J gave up 4 bases, with 10 bases separating them. Germline V CDR1 and CDR2: SEHNR, FQNEAQ (reference sequence). The variable domain in full, with the rest retrieved from reference TRBV7-9 and TRBJ1-1, is DTGVSQNPRHKITKRGQNVTFRCDPISEHNRLYWYRQTLGQGPEFLTYFQNEAQLEKSRLLSDRFSAERPKGSFSTLEIQRTEQGDSAMYLCASSLGNRATEAFFGQGTRLTVV.

V gene TRBV14 combines with J gene TRBJ1-1; D is unresolved. Germline assignment: CDR1 SGHDN and CDR2 FVKESK. V lost 1 base, J lost 4 bases, and 7 bases lay in between. The CDR3 is 13 amino acids. Here the CDR3 DNA reads TGTGCCAGCAGCCAAGCGTTGGGCACTGAAGCTTTCTTT. It yields the protein CASSQALGTEAFF.

This clonotype was seen a handful of times. The chain is built from TRBV4-3 and TRBJ1-5; a possible D gene is TRBD1 (5 bases). CDR3 size: 15 residues. Germline V gene data show CDR1 as LGHNA and CDR2 as YSLEER. The V end lost 2 bases, the J end lost 4 bases, and 12 bases lay between the germline ends. The CDR3 spells CASSQRLEGNQPQHF. The CDR3 coding sequence is TGCGCCAGCAGCCAAAGATTGGAGGGGAATCAGCCCCAGCATTTT.

The chain uses TRBV18 and TRBJ1-2, with TRBD1 matching over 10 bases. Germline CDR1 is KGHSH and CDR2 is LQKENI. With V trimmed by 2 bases and J by 4 bases, 7 bases remained unmatched. This CDR3 comprises 16 residues. This CDR3 reads CASSPVPGQGSYGYTF. In DNA, the CDR3 is TGTGCCAGCTCACCAGTCCCGGGACAGGGGAGCTATGGCTACACCTTC.

Concerning this clonotype: An end of the junction does not agree with germline; a read error may underlie this. V is TRBV20-1 and J is TRBJ1-2; a weak D match, TRBD1 (5 bases). The CDR3 runs 15 residues. Looked up from germline, CDR1 is DFQATT and CDR2 is SNEGSKA (reference sequence). Here the CDR3 DNA reads TGCAGTGCTAGAGGAAGGGGAGTGGAAATAGATGGCCACACCTTC. It specifies CSARGRGVEIDGHTF.

The chain employs TRBV18 and TRBJ2-1; 7 nucleotides agree with TRBD1. The germline gives CDR1 KGHSH, CDR2 LQKENI. V shed 0 bases and J 5 bases; nucleotides not matched to a gene: 13. The CDR3 is made up of 18 amino acids. CDR3 DNA sequence: TGTGCCAGCTCACCACCTCGATCTGCGAGACAGGGTGACAATGAGCAGTTCTTC. Protein: CASSPPRSARQGDNEQFF.